This paragraph reports one TCR beta chain. Trimming took off 6 bases at V and 2 bases at J, with 11 bases between the two ends. In germline, CDR1 is SEHNR, CDR2 FQNEAQ (reference sequence). This CDR3 comprises 14 residues. This sample was included in a study of blood T cell repertoires in COVID-19. The assay was immunoSEQ multiplex PCR, and TCRdb's table has in-frame clones only and misses some. The sample consists of some 240,000 clones, nearly 90% of them appearing once. The V call is TRBV7-9, the J call TRBJ2-1; perhaps TRBD2 as D (5 bases). The TCR originated in a middle-aged woman who had recovered from COVID-19. The sequencing sample was made of peripheral blood. The CDR3 nucleotides read TGTGCCAGCAGAAGAACGGGAACCTACAATGAGCAGTTCTTC. This translates into CASRRTGTYNEQFF.